This T cell receptor beta chain is from a study of blood T cell repertoires in COVID-19. As for the study in general: The samples span acute and convalescent COVID-19 from the United States, Italy and Spain.

This clone appeared once. TCRdb's table, derived via immunoSEQ multiplex PCR, lists solely in-frame clones and lacks some. The sample lists under 150,000 clones, roughly 80% seen once, with 6% to 7.5% in the top ten. The CDR3 is 15 residues long. CDR1 and CDR2 from the germline V gene are LGHNA and YSLEER. The trim removed 1 base at V and 2 bases at J, leaving 4 bases unmatched. This TCR was recovered from a human donor in a cohort sampled during active COVID-19. The chain is built from TRBV4-3 and TRBJ1-2; 7 bases match TRBD1. Sequenced material: peripheral blood. CDR3 sequence (DNA): TGCGCCAGCAGCCAAGGAGTGGGACAGAACTATGGCTACACCTTC. Translating gives CASSQGVGQNYGYTF.